This TCR beta chain appears in the sequencing data of a study of PD-1 blockade in classical Hodgkin lymphoma. Points from the study as a whole: Diversity in CD4+ TCRs, unlike that measured in CD8+ TCRs, had risen significantly by C4D1. At baseline, newly diagnosed patients reportedly showed less TCR diversity than healthy donors.

The table came from immunoSEQ multiplex PCR; TCRdb's copy has only in-frame clones and leaves some out. This sample has 40,000 to 60,000 clones; around two thirds occur once, and the top ten carry over 12%. On this clone: Its target is not known.

In every patient, relapse followed autologous stem cell transplantation, while exposure to brentuximab vedotin differed. This TCR derives from a human donor with classical Hodgkin lymphoma. The input for sequencing was peripheral blood mononuclear cells (PBMCs), taken before the second cycle of nivolumab.

The CDR3 nucleotides are TGTGCCAGCAGGGCCAGGGGATTCCAAGAGACCCAGTACTTC. Translated: CASRARGFQETQYF. The gene calls are TRBV6-6 and TRBJ2-5, with a tentative D call TRBD1 (6 bases). Trimming left V 6 bases short and J 1 base short, with 12 bases between. Germline values: CDR1 MNHNY, CDR2 SVGAGI (reference sequence). The length of the CDR3 is 14 residues.